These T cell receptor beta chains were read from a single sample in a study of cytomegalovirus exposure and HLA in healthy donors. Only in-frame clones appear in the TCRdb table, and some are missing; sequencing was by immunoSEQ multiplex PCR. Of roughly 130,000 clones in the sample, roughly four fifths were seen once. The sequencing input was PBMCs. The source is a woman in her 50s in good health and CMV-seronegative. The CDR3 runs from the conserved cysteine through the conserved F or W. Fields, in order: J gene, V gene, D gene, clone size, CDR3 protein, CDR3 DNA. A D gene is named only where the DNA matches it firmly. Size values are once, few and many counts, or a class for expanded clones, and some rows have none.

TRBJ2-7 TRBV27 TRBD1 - CASSLDRGYEQYF TGTGCCAGCAGCCTCGACAGGGGCTACGAGCAGTACTTC
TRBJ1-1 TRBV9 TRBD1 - CASSPVRTGPGTEAFF TGTGCCAGCAGCCCCGTCAGGACAGGGCCGGGCACTGAAGCTTTCTTT
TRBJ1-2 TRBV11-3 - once CASSPSGQNYGYTF TGTGCCAGCAGTCCCAGCGGGCAGAACTATGGCTACACCTTC
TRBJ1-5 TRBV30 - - CAWAEGVNNQPQHF TGTGCCTGGGCGGAAGGGGTAAATAATCAGCCCCAGCATTTT
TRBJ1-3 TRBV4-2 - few CASSQGAAGGGNTIYF TGTGCCAGCAGCCAAGGCGCGGCGGGAGGAGGAAACACCATATATTTT
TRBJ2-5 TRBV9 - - CASSVSPGEVTQYF TGTGCCAGCAGCGTAAGCCCCGGGGAAGTGACCCAGTACTTC
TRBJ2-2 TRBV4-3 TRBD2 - CASSQDGAGVGTGELFF TGCGCCAGCAGCCAAGATGGAGCGGGAGTGGGTACCGGGGAGCTGTTTTTT
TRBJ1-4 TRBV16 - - CASSPWTGGGEKLFF TGTGCCAGCAGCCCCTGGACGGGGGGCGGTGAAAAACTGTTTTTT
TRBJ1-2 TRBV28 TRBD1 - CASSAPGQGNYGYTF TGTGCCAGCAGTGCGCCGGGACAGGGGAACTATGGCTACACCTTC
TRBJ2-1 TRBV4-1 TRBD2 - CASSPGGLAGGGEQFF TGCGCCAGCAGCCCGGGGGGACTAGCGGGAGGGGGGGAGCAGTTCTTC
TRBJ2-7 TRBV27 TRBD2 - CASSFAGGPRSEQYF TGTGCCAGCAGTTTTGCGGGAGGGCCGCGGAGCGAGCAGTACTTC
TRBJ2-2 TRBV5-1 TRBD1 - CASSWGQEGTGELFF TGCGCCAGCAGCTGGGGACAGGAAGGCACCGGGGAGCTGTTTTTT
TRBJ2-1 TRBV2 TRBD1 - CASSEQDRYNEQFF TGTGCCAGCAGTGAGCAGGACAGGTACAATGAGCAGTTCTTC
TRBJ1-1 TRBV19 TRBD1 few CASSIGPVTGVGTEAFF TGTGCCAGTAGTATTGGGCCTGTGACAGGGGTTGGCACTGAAGCTTTCTTT
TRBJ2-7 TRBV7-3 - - CASSTGRREQYF TGTGCCAGCAGCACAGGTCGTCGCGAGCAGTACTTC
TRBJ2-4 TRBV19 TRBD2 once CASEGTSGGVAKNIQYF TGTGCCAGTGAGGGGACTAGCGGGGGAGTAGCCAAAAACATTCAGTACTTC
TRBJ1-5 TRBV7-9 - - CASSRNNQPQHF TGTGCCAGCAGCCGTAATAATCAGCCCCAGCATTTT
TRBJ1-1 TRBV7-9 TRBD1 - CASSLIPRAGTENTEAFF TGTGCCAGCAGCTTAATCCCTAGGGCCGGGACAGAGAACACTGAAGCTTTCTTT
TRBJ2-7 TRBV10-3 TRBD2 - CAISEFASGRSEQYF TGTGCCATCAGTGAGTTCGCTAGCGGGAGGTCCGAGCAGTACTTC
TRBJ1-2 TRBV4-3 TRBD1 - CASSQPGTDEMWYTF TGCGCCAGCAGCCAGCCCGGGACAGATGAGATGTGGTACACCTTC
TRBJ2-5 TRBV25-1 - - CASLLEGSETQYF TGTGCCAGCCTGCTTGAGGGTTCAGAGACCCAGTACTTC
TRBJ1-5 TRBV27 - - CASSPRTDQPQHF TGTGCCAGCAGTCCACGAACTGATCAGCCCCAGCATTTT
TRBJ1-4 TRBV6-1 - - CASSEATHRVGNEKLFF TGTGCCAGCAGTGAAGCAACCCACAGGGTGGGGAATGAAAAACTGTTTTTT
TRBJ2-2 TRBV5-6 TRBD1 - CASSLGAGGLTGELFF TGTGCCAGCAGCTTGGGGGCAGGGGGTCTCACCGGGGAGCTGTTTTTT
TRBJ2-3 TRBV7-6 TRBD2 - CASSPRLAGDEDTQYF TGTGCCAGCAGCCCCCGACTAGCGGGAGATGAAGATACGCAGTATTTT
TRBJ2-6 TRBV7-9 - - CASSLDRFTGETGANVLTF TGTGCCAGCAGCTTAGATAGGTTTACCGGGGAAACTGGGGCCAACGTCCTGACTTTC
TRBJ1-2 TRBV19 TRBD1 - CASSHVGGDGYTF TGTGCCAGTAGTCATGTAGGGGGCGATGGCTACACCTTC
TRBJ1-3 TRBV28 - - CASSDGEADSGNTIYF TGTGCCAGCAGTGATGGGGAGGCGGACTCTGGAAACACCATATATTTT
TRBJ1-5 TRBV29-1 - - CSVGVGNQPQHF TGCAGCGTTGGAGTGGGCAATCAGCCCCAGCATTTT
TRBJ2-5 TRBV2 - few CASSETGKGGTQYF TGTGCCAGCAGTGAAACGGGGAAGGGTGGGACCCAGTACTTC
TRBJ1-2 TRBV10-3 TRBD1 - CAISGTAYGYTF TGTGCCATCTCCGGGACAGCCTATGGCTACACCTTC
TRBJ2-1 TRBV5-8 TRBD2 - CASSLGASGGDEQFF TGTGCCAGCAGCTTGGGCGCTAGCGGGGGCGATGAGCAGTTCTTC
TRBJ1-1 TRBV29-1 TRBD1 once CSVLRGFSGTGPYVTEAFF TGCAGCGTTCTAAGAGGATTCTCGGGGACAGGCCCCTATGTCACTGAAGCTTTCTTT
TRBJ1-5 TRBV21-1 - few CASSGVQQPQHF TGTGCCAGCAGCGGAGTTCAGCAGCCCCAGCATTTT
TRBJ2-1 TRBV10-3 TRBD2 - CAIRLAGERYNEQFF TGTGCCATCAGACTAGCGGGAGAGAGGTACAATGAGCAGTTCTTC
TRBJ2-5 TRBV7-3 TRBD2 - CASSLLGGETQYF TGTGCCAGCAGCTTATTGGGAGGGGAGACCCAGTACTTC
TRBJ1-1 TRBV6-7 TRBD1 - CASSYSGTGGEAFF TGTGCCAGCAGTTACTCGGGGACAGGCGGTGAAGCTTTCTTT
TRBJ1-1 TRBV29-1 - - CSVESWEGDTEAFF TGCAGCGTTGAGTCATGGGAGGGGGACACTGAAGCTTTCTTT
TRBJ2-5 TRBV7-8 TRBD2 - CASRRNSGRGQETQYF TGTGCCAGCAGGCGAAATAGCGGGAGGGGGCAAGAGACCCAGTACTTC
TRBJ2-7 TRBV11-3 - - CASSFAGAYEQYF TGTGCCAGCAGCTTCGCAGGGGCCTACGAGCAGTACTTC
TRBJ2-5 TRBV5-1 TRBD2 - CASRPGLAGPQETQYF TGCGCCAGCAGACCGGGACTAGCGGGCCCCCAAGAGACCCAGTACTTC
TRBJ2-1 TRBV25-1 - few CASSVLAYEQFF TGTGCCAGCAGTGTTCTAGCCTATGAGCAGTTCTTC
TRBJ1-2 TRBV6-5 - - CASSYSHGNYGYTF TGTGCCAGCAGTTACTCCCACGGGAACTATGGCTACACCTTC